This record looks at one T cell receptor beta chain sequence and its context. What it binds is unknown. Profiling relied on immunoSEQ multiplex PCR, and the TCRdb table lists in-frame clones only, not all of them. The profile covers 95,000 to 150,000 clones, with around 90% appearing a single time and about 2.5% taken by the ten largest. This sample is drawn from a study of T cell responses to AZD1222 COVID-19 vaccine. Points from the study as a whole: Spike-wide coverage was observed for vaccine-associated CD4 TCRs, with dominant responses at 160-218 and 743-854. In the spike-specific TCR repertoire, nearly half reportedly target unmutated variant regions. At baseline, seropositivity was found in only five or six AZD1222 recipients.

With 0 bases removed from V and 9 bases from J, the gap between germline ends came to 10 bases. Per the germline V gene, CDR1 is SGHNT and CDR2 is YENEEA. The CDR3 is 13 amino acids. This receptor was obtained from an adult who received the AZD1222 COVID-19 vaccine. This chain uses TRBV11-3 with TRBJ2-3, with a possible D match to TRBD1 (6 bases). The sequencing here drew on peripheral blood, taken 28 days after the second AZD1222 dose. For the CDR3, the DNA is TGTGCCAGCAGCTTAGAGGGGGCTAGAACGCAGTATTTT. Translated, it gives CASSLEGARTQYF.